Presented here are 9 T cell receptor beta chains from one specimen sequenced in a study of blood T cell repertoires in COVID-19. Assay used: immunoSEQ multiplex PCR; TCRdb lists only in-frame clones, some missing. The table shows roughly 310,000 clones, with roughly 90% occurring only once. What was sequenced was PBMCs or T cells enriched from blood (not recorded which). These TCRs come from a man in his sixties who had recovered from COVID-19.

As for this clone: The same CDR3 is also encoded by other DNA sequences in this sample. V usage is TRBV2 and J usage is TRBJ1-2, with D maybe TRBD1 (5 bases). This CDR3 has 13 amino acids. V lost 6 bases and J lost 1, with 9 bases in between. Germline CDR1 and CDR2: SNHLY and FYNNEI. The CDR3 bases are TGTGCCAGCAGCGCCGACAGTAACTATGGCTACACCTTC. This gives the protein CASSADSNYGYTF.

The V gene is TRBV9, the J gene TRBJ1-2; 7 bases are shared with TRBD1. J gave up 6 bases and V 3 bases, and 8 bases lay outside the gene matches. The CDR3 extends over 14 amino acids. Germline values: CDR1 SGDLS, CDR2 YYNGEE. The CDR3 bases are TGTGCCAGCAGCGCTCAAACAGGGGACAATGGCTACACCTTC. Its translation: CASSAQTGDNGYTF.

This chain uses TRBV7-9 with TRBJ1-2, with unresolved D. The germline V gene encodes CDR1 SEHNR and CDR2 FQNEAQ (reference sequence). The CDR3 contains 18 residues. V shed 0 bases and J shed 5 bases, with 22 bases lying between them. The CDR3 loop reads CASSLAGLLSAGGYGYTF. The CDR3, as DNA: TGTGCCAGCAGCTTAGCAGGGCTACTTTCGGCAGGAGGTTATGGCTACACCTTC.

J is TRBJ2-5 and V is TRBV9, with 10 bases aligning to TRBD1. The junction had 8 bases not matched to a gene; V was cut back by 4 bases and J by 5 bases. Germline V gives CDR1 SGDLS, CDR2 YYNGEE. This CDR3 contains 15 residues. As DNA, the CDR3 is TGTGCCAGCAGCCCCCGACAGGGGGCGTCCGAGACCCAGTACTTC. Residues: CASSPRQGASETQYF. The full variable domain, completed using reference TRBV9 and TRBJ2-5, is DSGVTQTPKHLITATGQRVTLRCSPRSGDLSVYWYQQSLDQGLQFLIQYYNGEERAKGNILERFSAQQFPDLHSELNLSSLELGDSALYFCASSPRQGASETQYFGPGTRLLVL.

This chain links TRBV18 with TRBJ2-5; D perhaps matches TRBD1 (6 bases). The CDR3 contains 15 residues. Germline V gene sequence: CDR1 KGHSH, CDR2 LQKENI. V was trimmed by 6 bases and J by 5 bases, leaving 19 bases between them. The CDR3 DNA reads TGTGCCAGCTCCCGTGGAGTACAGGGACGGGAGACCCAGTACTTC. It specifies CASSRGVQGRETQYF.

The gene calls are TRBV4-3 and TRBJ2-1; TRBD2 is a possible D gene (6 bases). Trimming cost V 0 bases and J 1 base, with 10 bases left between them. There are 16 residues in the CDR3. In germline, CDR1 is LGHNA, CDR2 YSLEER. CDR3 region: CASSQDRGFSYNEQFF. The CDR3 DNA sequence: TGCGCCAGCAGCCAAGATCGGGGGTTTTCCTACAATGAGCAGTTCTTC.

V and J are TRBV5-1 and TRBJ1-5; 12 positions match TRBD1. The CDR3 totals 19 residues. Per germline, CDR1 SGHRS and CDR2 YFSETQ. V was pared by 8 bases and J by 0 bases, with 15 bases of the junction left unmatched. The CDR3 loop is CARMDHGTGGSNSNQPQHF. CDR3 coding DNA: TGCGCCAGGATGGATCATGGGACAGGGGGCTCAAATAGCAATCAGCCCCAGCATTTT.

The chain recombines TRBV15 with TRBJ2-3, with D possibly being TRBD1 (6 bases). This CDR3 is built from 17 residues. Germline values: CDR1 LNHNV, CDR2 YYDKDF (reference sequence). V shed 1 base and J shed 1 base, with 15 bases lying between them. CDR3 in DNA: TGTGCCACCAGCAGAGGGCAACAGGGTACTGGCACAGATACGCAGTATTTT. Its translation: CATSRGQQGTGTDTQYF.

The chain couples TRBV12-3 or TRBV12-4 to TRBJ2-1; D is possibly TRBD1 (6 bases). The CDR3 has 13 amino acids. With 6 bases removed from V and 7 bases from J, the gap between germline ends came to 13 bases. This CDR3 reads CASSVVRGNEQFF. CDR3 nucleotides: TGTGCCAGCAGCGTCGTAAGGGGGAATGAGCAGTTCTTC.